This T cell receptor beta chain was captured by sequencing in a study of metastatic and nonmetastatic thyroid tumors (dated by TCRdb to about 2020). Regarding the study in general: Repertoires were compared across peripheral blood and tumor or nodule tissue samples from malignant and benign thyroid patients.

No treatment had been received by any patient before thyroid surgery. Patient clinical samples collected from about 2012 to 2018 were retrospectively analysed using T-cell receptor beta sequencing. Library prep was done by PCR. TCRdb names Illumina HiSeq 4000 as the instrument used. High-throughput sequencing was used to profile the TCR beta-chain CDR3 region of each patient. In the authors' own workflow: A classifier to discriminate distant-metastatic papillary thyroid cancer patients was built from CDR3 differences across clinicopathological groups. To measure repertoire diversity the researchers used the Shannon index, while the Morisita-Horn index served to gauge how similar the tumor and blood repertoires were. TCRdb reworked the public reads: Q25 trimming with fastp, MiXCR clone assembly, productive beta chains retained. The V and J calls were not made by the authors but by TCRdb's processing. Across this sample there are around 15,000 clones, with about 15% seen only once. The ten largest clonotypes hold roughly 17% of the sample.

Broader findings and caveats from the paper: In both blood and tumor samples, malignant tumors were reported to have significantly higher TCR beta diversity than benign nodules.

The germline V and J ends show losses of 0 bases and 3 bases respectively, and no gene match explains 5 bases of the junction. Inclusive of the bounding cysteine and phenylalanine, the CDR3 is 16 residues long. Solely the CDR3 DNA is kept, with 48 bases framed from the first base. From the germline V gene (reference sequence), CDR1 is DFQATT and CDR2 is SNEGSKA. In its sample, this clone was seen many times. No cognate antigen has been identified for it. Base-call qualities are not available, and no considerably larger clone is one nucleotide away. Sequences were obtained from blood. The rearrangement combines TRBV20-1 with TRBJ1-5; the central 10 bases match TRBD1. This clonotype was sampled from a female donor with papillary thyroid cancer or a benign thyroid nodule (not recorded which). Some clones in this sample may be carry-over from other donors' samples. The encoded CDR3 is CSARDVTGGPNQPQHF. Here is the DNA: TGCAGTGCTAGAGATGTGACAGGGGGCCCCAATCAGCCCCAGCATTTT.